This is a list of T cell receptor beta chains from one sample in a study of T cells in Graves' hyperthyroidism and ophthalmopathy. From the multiplex PCR reads, TCRdb called clonotypes with MiXCR, one entry per CDR3 protein. The sample has fewer than 450,000 distinct CDR3 sequences, 17% seen once. The specimen sequenced was blood. The source is a woman aged 25 to 45 with Graves' hyperthyroidism that later progressed to Graves' ophthalmopathy. The CDR3 runs from the conserved cysteine through the conserved F or W. The D gene is left open where the match is weak. The size entry is marked missing in some rows and otherwise reads once, few, many or a size class.

clone size,J gene,V gene,D gene,CDR3 protein,CDR3 DNA
many,TRBJ2-5,TRBV29-1,.,CSVENPRGWETQYF,TGCAGCGTTGAGAACCCCCGGGGATGGGAGACCCAGTACTTC
many,TRBJ2-7,TRBV25-1,TRBD1,CASSDRDRSYEQYF,TGTGCCAGCAGTGACCGGGACAGGTCCTACGAGCAGTACTTC
many,TRBJ2-6,TRBV2,.,CASSRDGTSGANVLTF,TGTGCCAGCAGCCGGGACGGGACCTCTGGGGCCAACGTCCTGACTTTC
many,TRBJ2-2,TRBV12-3/TRBV12-4,TRBD1,CASSLYPGQGAGELFF,TGTGCCAGCAGTTTATATCCCGGACAGGGGGCCGGGGAGCTGTTTTTT
many,TRBJ1-4,TRBV18,.,CASSPSAGGAGEKLFF,TGTGCCAGCTCACCATCGGCGGGGGGCGCTGGGGAAAAACTGTTTTTT
many,TRBJ2-3,TRBV6-1,TRBD2,CASTDRGRSPDTQYF,TGTGCCAGCACCGATCGCGGGAGATCCCCAGATACGCAGTATTTT
many,TRBJ2-2,TRBV28,TRBD1,CASSLDRDVNTGELFF,TGTGCCAGCAGTCTAGACAGGGACGTTAACACCGGGGAGCTGTTTTTT
many,TRBJ2-7,TRBV5-1,.,CASSLEGVNYEQYF,TGCGCCAGCAGCTTGGAGGGGGTTAACTACGAGCAGTACTTC
.,TRBJ1-5,TRBV24-1,.,CATSRVGQPQHF,TGTGCCACCTCGAGGGTTGGTCAGCCCCAGCATTTT
many,TRBJ1-1,TRBV27,.,CASSLSPANTEAFF,TGTGCCAGCAGTTTAAGTCCAGCGAACACTGAAGCTTTCTTT
many,TRBJ1-1,TRBV12-3/TRBV12-4,.,CASSLPQGYTEAFF,TGTGCCAGCTCGCTCCCCCAGGGATACACTGAAGCTTTCTTT
many,TRBJ1-5,TRBV28,.,CASSSGGQNNQPQHF,TGTGCCAGCAGTTCCGGTGGACAGAACAATCAGCCCCAGCATTTT
many,TRBJ2-5,TRBV19,.,CASSPDGPPRNF,TGTGCCAGTAGCCCGGACGGACCACCTAGGAACTTC
many,TRBJ2-7,TRBV29-1,TRBD1,CSARTGETYEQYF,TGCAGCGCCAGGACAGGGGAGACCTACGAGCAGTACTTC
many,TRBJ1-5,TRBV2,.,CASGNGADQPQHF,TGTGCCAGCGGGAACGGAGCGGATCAGCCCCAGCATTTT
few,TRBJ1-1,TRBV19,.,CASSDIMGPAGDFF,TGTGCCAGTAGTGATATAATGGGGCCAGCGGGGGATTTCTTT
many,TRBJ2-1,TRBV6-1,.,CASSFGVWNGVEQFF,TGTGCCAGCAGTTTTGGGGTGTGGAACGGGGTTGAGCAGTTCTTC
.,TRBJ2-7,TRBV12-3/TRBV12-4,.,CASSLRSRLYEQYF,TGTGCCAGCAGTTTAAGGTCGAGATTATACGAGCAGTACTTC
many,TRBJ2-5,TRBV27,.,CASSLARGGGETQYF,TGTGCCAGCAGTTTAGCGAGAGGAGGTGGGGAGACCCAGTACTTC
many,TRBJ2-3,TRBV11-2,.,CASSLTFTDTQYF,TGTGCCAGCAGCTTAACCTTCACAGATACGCAGTATTTT
many,TRBJ2-3,TRBV9,.,CASSVGARRSTDTQYF,TGTGCCAGCAGCGTAGGCGCTAGGAGAAGCACAGATACGCAGTATTTT
many,TRBJ2-7,TRBV2,TRBD1,CASSGTGHQMTYEQYF,TGTGCCAGCAGTGGGACAGGTCATCAGATGACCTACGAGCAGTACTTC
few,TRBJ2-1,TRBV19,.,CASSIGGTDYNEQFF,TGTGCCAGTAGTATAGGGGGGACGGACTACAATGAGCAGTTCTTC
.,TRBJ2-5,TRBV30,TRBD1,CACPRQGAQETQYF,TGTGCCTGCCCGCGACAGGGGGCCCAAGAGACCCAGTACTTC
many,TRBJ2-5,TRBV10-3,.,CAISERDSDETQYF,TGTGCCATCAGTGAGCGAGACAGCGATGAGACCCAGTACTTC
.,TRBJ1-5,TRBV6-1,.,CASGRRGIYQPQHF,TGTGCCAGCGGACGGAGGGGGATATATCAGCCCCAGCATTTT
.,TRBJ2-1,TRBV12-3/TRBV12-4,.,CASSGGLAVRRQFF,TGTGCCAGCAGTGGGGGATTAGCGGTCCGACGGCAGTTCTTC